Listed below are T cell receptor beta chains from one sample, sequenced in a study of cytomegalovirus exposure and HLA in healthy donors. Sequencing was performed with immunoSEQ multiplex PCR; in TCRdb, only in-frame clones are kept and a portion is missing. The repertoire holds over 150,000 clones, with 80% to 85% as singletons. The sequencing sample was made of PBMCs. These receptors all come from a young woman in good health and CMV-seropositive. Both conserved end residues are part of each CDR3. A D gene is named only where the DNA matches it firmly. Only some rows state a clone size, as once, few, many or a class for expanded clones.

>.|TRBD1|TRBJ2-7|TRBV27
TGTGCCAGCAGTAGGACAGGTATCTACGAGCAGTACTTC
CASSRTGIYEQYF
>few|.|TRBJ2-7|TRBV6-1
TGTGCCAGCTGCCACACCTACGAGCAGTACTTC
CASCHTYEQYF
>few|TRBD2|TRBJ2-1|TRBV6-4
TGTGCCAGCAGTGAGCACGGGGGGGGAAATGAGCAGTTCTTC
CASSEHGGGNEQFF
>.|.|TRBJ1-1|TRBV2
TGTGCCAGCAGCCTGGGTCAGGTGATTGAAGCTTTCTTT
CASSLGQVIEAFF
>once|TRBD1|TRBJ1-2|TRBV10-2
TGCGCCAGCAGTGAGTTGAGACAGGGCGGAGCTGGCTACACCTTC
CASSELRQGGAGYTF
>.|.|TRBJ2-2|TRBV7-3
TGTGCCAGCAGCTTGGCAGGGACCGGGGAGCTGTTTTTT
CASSLAGTGELFF
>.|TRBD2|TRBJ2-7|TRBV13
TGTGCCAGCAGCTCAGAAGGACCGGGACTAGCGGCGTACGAGCAGTACTTC
CASSSEGPGLAAYEQYF
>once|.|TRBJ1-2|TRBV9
TGTGCCAGCAGCGGCGAACAGGGCTTTTATGGCTACACCTTC
CASSGEQGFYGYTF
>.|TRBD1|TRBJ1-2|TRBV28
TGTGCCAGCAGTTTTATCGGGACAGGGGAGGGAGGCTACACCTTC
CASSFIGTGEGGYTF
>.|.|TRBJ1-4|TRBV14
TGTGCCAGCAGCCAAGGGCAGGGCAATGAAAAACTGTTTTTT
CASSQGQGNEKLFF
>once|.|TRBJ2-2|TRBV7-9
TGTGCCAGCAGCCGGGTCAGCACCGGGGAGCTGTTTTTT
CASSRVSTGELFF
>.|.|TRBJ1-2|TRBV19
TGTGCCAGTAAATGGGCCCCGGATAGGTATGGCTACACCTTC
CASKWAPDRYGYTF
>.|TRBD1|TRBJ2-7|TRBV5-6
TGTGCCAGCAGCTTGATGGGGACAGGGGGGAACGAGCAGTACTTC
CASSLMGTGGNEQYF
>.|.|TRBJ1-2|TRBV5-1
TGCGCCAGCAGCCCAGGGTTAGCTAACTATGGCTACACCTTC
CASSPGLANYGYTF
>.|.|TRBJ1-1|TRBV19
TGTGCCAGTAGCGTGAGGGATATAGGTGAAGCTTTCTTT
CASSVRDIGEAFF
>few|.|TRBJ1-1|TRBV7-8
TGTGCCAGCAGCACATGGGGGGAAGGTGAAGCTTTCTTT
CASSTWGEGEAFF
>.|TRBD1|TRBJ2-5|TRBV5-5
TGTGCCAGCAGGACAGGGGAAGAGACCCAGTACTTC
CASRTGEETQYF
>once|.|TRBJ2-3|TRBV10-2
TGCGCCAGCATCGATCCTAGCTCGTCTCGTCTACGGTATTTT
CASIDPSSSRLRYF
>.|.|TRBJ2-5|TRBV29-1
TGCAGCGTTAATCGGCAGGGAGGAGAGACCCAGTACTTC
CSVNRQGGETQYF
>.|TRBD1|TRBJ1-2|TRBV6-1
TGTGCCAGCAGTGGTCGGGACAGGGGGAAGGACTCTGGCTACACCTTC
CASSGRDRGKDSGYTF
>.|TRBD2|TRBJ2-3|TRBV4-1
TGCGCCAGCAGCCAAGAGAGGCGGGGGGGTAACACAGATACGCAGTATTTT
CASSQERRGGNTDTQYF
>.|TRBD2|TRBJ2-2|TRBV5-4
TGTGCCAGCAGCTTGGAGGTTAGCGGGGGACCCGGGGAGCTGTTTTTT
CASSLEVSGGPGELFF
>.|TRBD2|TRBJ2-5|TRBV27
TGTGCCAGCAGCCGGGGACTACAAGAGACCCAGTACTTC
CASSRGLQETQYF
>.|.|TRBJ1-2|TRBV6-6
TGTGCCAGCAGTCCTCCAGGGAGGAATGGCTACACCTTC
CASSPPGRNGYTF
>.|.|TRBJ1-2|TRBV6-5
TGTGCCAGCGGACAAGGGGCAGGGGTTTCCTACGGCTACACCTTC
CASGQGAGVSYGYTF
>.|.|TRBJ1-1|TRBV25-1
TGTGCCAGCAGTCAGGGTTGGAGCACTGAAGCTTTCTTT
CASSQGWSTEAFF
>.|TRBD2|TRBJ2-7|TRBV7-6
TGTGCCAGCAGCCCTCGAGCGGGGAGCTCCTACGAGCAGTACTTC
CASSPRAGSSYEQYF
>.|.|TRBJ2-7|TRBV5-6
TGTGCCAGCAGCTTAGCGGGACAAGTTATCTACGAGCAGTACTTC
CASSLAGQVIYEQYF
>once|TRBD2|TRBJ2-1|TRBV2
TGTGCCAGCAGTGAGGCGGGGGGCCACAATGAGCAGTTCTTC
CASSEAGGHNEQFF
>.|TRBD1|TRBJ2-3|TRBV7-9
TGTGCCTCCTCGCCCTCGGGACAGGGGCACGCAGATACGCAGTATTTT
CASSPSGQGHADTQYF
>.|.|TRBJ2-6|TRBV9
TGTGCCAGCAGCTCCACCCCGGTGAGTTCCTTCTCTGGGGCCAACGTCCTGACTTTC
CASSSTPVSSFSGANVLTF
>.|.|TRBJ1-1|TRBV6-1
TGTGCCAGCAGTGACAGGGAGAACACTGAAGCTTTCTTT
CASSDRENTEAFF
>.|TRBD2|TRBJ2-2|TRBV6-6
TGTGCCAGCAGTTCCGTGCGGGGGTCAGACGGGGAGCTGTTTTTT
CASSSVRGSDGELFF
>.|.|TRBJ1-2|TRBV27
TGTGCCAGCAGTCCGACAATAAACTATGGCTACACCTTC
CASSPTINYGYTF
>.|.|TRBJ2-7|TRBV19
TGTGCCAGTAGTATGGGGCAGCTAACCTACGAGCAGTACTTC
CASSMGQLTYEQYF
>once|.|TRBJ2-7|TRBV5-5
TGTGCCAGCAGCTTGGTGGGGCGATTCTCCTACGTGCAGTACTTC
CASSLVGRFSYVQYF
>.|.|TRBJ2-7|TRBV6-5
TGTGCCAGCAGCCGTCGGTTGGGTGAGGCCTACGAGCAGTACTTC
CASSRRLGEAYEQYF
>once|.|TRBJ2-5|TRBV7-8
TGTGCCAGCAGCGGAAGCTCGGGAAGGTTCATCTTAGAGACCCAGTACTTC
CASSGSSGRFILETQYF
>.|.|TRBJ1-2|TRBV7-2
TGTGCCAGCAACCAAATTGCGGATCTTTATGGCTACACCTTC
CASNQIADLYGYTF
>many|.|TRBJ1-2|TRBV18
TGTGCCAGCTCCCTAAACGAGTATGGCTACACCTTC
CASSLNEYGYTF
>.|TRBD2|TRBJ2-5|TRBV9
TGTGCCAGCAGCTTTCGAACGGGCGGACTAGCAAGTGGAGAGACCCAGTACTTC
CASSFRTGGLASGETQYF
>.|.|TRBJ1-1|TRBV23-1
TGCGCCAGCAGTCAATCGAACAGGAACACTGAAGCTTTCTTT
CASSQSNRNTEAFF
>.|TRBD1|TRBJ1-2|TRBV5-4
TGTGCCAGCACGGGACGGACAGGGGCTGGCTACACCTTC
CASTGRTGAGYTF
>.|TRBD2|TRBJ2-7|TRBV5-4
TGTGCCAGCAGCTTGCCGGCTAGCGGGGGCCCCAGCTCCTACGAGCAGTACTTC
CASSLPASGGPSSYEQYF
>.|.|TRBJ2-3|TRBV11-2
TGTGCCAGCAGCTTAGCCCAACAGGGCACAGATACGCAGTATTTT
CASSLAQQGTDTQYF
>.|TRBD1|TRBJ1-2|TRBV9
TGTGCCAGCGGGACAGAAACTTTCGGAATCTATGGCTACACCTTC
CASGTETFGIYGYTF
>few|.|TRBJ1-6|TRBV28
TGTGCCAGCAGTTTTGGACAGCATAATTCACCCCTCCACTTT
CASSFGQHNSPLHF
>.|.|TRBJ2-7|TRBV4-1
TGCGCCAGCAGCCAAGTTGGCGAGACACTGCAGTACTTC
CASSQVGETLQYF
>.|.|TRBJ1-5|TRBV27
TGTGCCAGCAGTCCCCGCTGGGGGCGGGGGGATCAGCCCCAGCATTTT
CASSPRWGRGDQPQHF
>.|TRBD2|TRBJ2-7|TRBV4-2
TGTGCCAGCAGCCAAGAACGGGGGGGCCCGGACGAGCAGTACTTC
CASSQERGGPDEQYF
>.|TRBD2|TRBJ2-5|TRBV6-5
TGTGCCAGCAGTCACGGCGGGGGTAAAGAGACCCAGTACTTC
CASSHGGGKETQYF
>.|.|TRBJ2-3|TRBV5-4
TGTGCCAGCAGCCGCCCGGTCGAAGATACGCAGTATTTT
CASSRPVEDTQYF
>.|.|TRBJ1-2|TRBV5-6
TGTGCCAGCAGCCCAATGGCGCTGCGACAGGTAAACTATGGCTACACCTTC
CASSPMALRQVNYGYTF
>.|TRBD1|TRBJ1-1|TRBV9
TGTGCCAGCAGCCTCCGACAGGGAACTGAAGCTTTCTTT
CASSLRQGTEAFF
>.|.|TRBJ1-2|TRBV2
TGTGCCAGCAGGGCGGGCTATGGCTACACCTTC
CASRAGYGYTF
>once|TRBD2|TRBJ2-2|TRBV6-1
TGTGCCAGCAGTGTGTTTGGGAGGGCGAACACCGGGGAGCTGTTTTTT
CASSVFGRANTGELFF
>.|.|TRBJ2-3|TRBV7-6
TGTGCCAGCAGCCCCCGGGACTGGAGCACAGATACGCAGTATTTT
CASSPRDWSTDTQYF